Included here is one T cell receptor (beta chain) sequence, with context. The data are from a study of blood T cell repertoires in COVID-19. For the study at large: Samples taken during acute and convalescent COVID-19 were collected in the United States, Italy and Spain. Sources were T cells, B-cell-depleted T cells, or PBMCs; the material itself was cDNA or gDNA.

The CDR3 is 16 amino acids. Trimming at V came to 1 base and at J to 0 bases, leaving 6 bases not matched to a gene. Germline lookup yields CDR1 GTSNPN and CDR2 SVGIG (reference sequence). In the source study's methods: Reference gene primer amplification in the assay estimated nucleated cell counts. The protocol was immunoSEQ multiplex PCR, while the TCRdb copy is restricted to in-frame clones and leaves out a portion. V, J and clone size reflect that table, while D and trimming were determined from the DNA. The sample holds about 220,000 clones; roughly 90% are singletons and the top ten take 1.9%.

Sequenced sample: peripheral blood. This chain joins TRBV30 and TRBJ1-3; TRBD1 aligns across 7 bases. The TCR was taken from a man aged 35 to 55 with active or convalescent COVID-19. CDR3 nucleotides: TGTGCCTGGAGTGCCCCGGACAGGTTCTCTGGAAACACCATATATTTT. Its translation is CAWSAPDRFSGNTIYF.